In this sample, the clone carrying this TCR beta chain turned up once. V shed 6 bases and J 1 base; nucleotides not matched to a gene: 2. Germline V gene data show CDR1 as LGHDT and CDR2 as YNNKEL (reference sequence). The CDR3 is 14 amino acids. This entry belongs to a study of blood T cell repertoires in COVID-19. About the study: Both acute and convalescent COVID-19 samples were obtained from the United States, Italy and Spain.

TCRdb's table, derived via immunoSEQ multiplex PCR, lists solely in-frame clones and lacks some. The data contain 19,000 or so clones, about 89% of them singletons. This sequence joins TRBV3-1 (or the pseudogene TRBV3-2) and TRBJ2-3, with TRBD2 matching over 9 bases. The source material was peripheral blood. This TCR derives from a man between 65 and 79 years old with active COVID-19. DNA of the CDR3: TGTGCCAGCAGGTTAGCGGGAGGCACAGATACGCAGTATTTT. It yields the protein CASRLAGGTDTQYF.